This T cell receptor (beta chain) stems from a study of T cells in Graves' hyperthyroidism and ophthalmopathy. The study's findings and limits: Most thyroid clonotypes expanded above 0.001 were also detected in blood.

With respect to this clonotype: Its antigen is undetermined.

Clinical symptoms, serum thyroxine and TRAb, thyroid ultrasound and orbital computed tomography together formed the diagnostic basis. Sampled blood dates from first hyperthyroidism diagnosis, and it precedes any ophthalmopathy symptoms. 10 ml fresh peripheral blood yielded the PBMCs. RNA transcripts yielded amplified TCR beta CDR3 regions. The study used the HTBI primer set for a first-round RT-PCR of the TCR CDR3. One entry per CDR3 protein, called by TCRdb with MiXCR from the multiplex PCR reads. The data show about 400,000 distinct CDR3 sequences, 15% to 18% seen once. This clonotype was sampled from a woman aged 18-35 years with Graves' hyperthyroidism that later progressed to Graves' ophthalmopathy. Specimen: blood.

CDR3 region: CASSYTGTESLGGQYF. The DNA for the CDR3 is TGTGCCAGCAGTTATACCGGGACGGAAAGCTTAGGGGGGCAGTACTTC. The chain uses TRBV27 and TRBJ2-7; a possible D gene is TRBD1 (6 bases). In germline, CDR1 is MNHEY, CDR2 SMNVEV (reference sequence). The CDR3 has 16 residues. V was pared by 4 bases and J by 9 bases, with 25 bases between.